This T cell receptor beta chain appears in the sequencing data of a study of shared clonotypes between healthy human individuals (dated by TCRdb to 2018 to 2021). For the wider study: Three men and a couple of women, aged 18 to 49 years, made up the cohort. For each donor, CD4 naive and CD4 memory were each given three plates, CD8 naive was given two plates, and CD8 memory was given one plate. To estimate repertoire size and how much clonotype sharing occurs between individuals, the study deeply sequenced the blood TCR repertoires of five healthy adults. Different laboratories and diverse techniques were used to prepare libraries and sequence TCR repertoires, to increase sequencing depth and limit assay-specific biases. Per donor, leukapheresis produced somewhere between about 0.94 and 8.9 billion PBMCs. The research as a whole found: Sampling was restricted to blood, and TCR repertoires in tissue are likely to differ from TCR repertoires in blood. Sharing across a few donors was observed for around 5% of naive CD4, over 3% of naive CD8, over 2% of memory CD4, and roughly 0.4% of memory CD8 clonotypes. Incomplete sequencing was indicated by rarefaction of sorted-subset datasets, despite the large sequencing depth. Naive subsets generally had larger estimated clonotype richness than memory subsets did. Higher generation probabilities were observed for clonotypes shared by all four sorted-subset donors than for non-shared clonotypes. The genetic and exposure-history diversity represented was limited by the small number of donors. Pairwise subsampling indicated that sequencing depth was expected to affect the degree of clonotype sharing among donors.

For this clone: Which antigen it targets is not known. Per-base qualities were not stored, and no clone one base away is much larger.

Using the deep immunoSEQ assay, multiplex PCR amplified TCR CDR3 regions from genomic DNA. Genomic DNA extracted from each cell subset was distributed evenly over all wells of several immunoSEQ 96-well plates, and each plate served as one replicate. For sorted subsets, approximately 210 ng genomic DNA, equal to 25,000 to 35,000 T cell genomes, was loaded into each replicate PCR. Purified libraries were quantified with a Qubit 3.0 fluorometer, sized on a Bioanalyzer 2100, and re-quantified with the KAPA Library Quantification kit. Each immunoSEQ 96-well plate was sequenced on its own single-read 150-cycle Illumina NextSeq 550 flow cell. The original pipeline was this. The immunoSEQ output contained only junctional sequences without quality scores, so filtering could not match that applied to full-length reads. Sequences were annotated with PyIR, a Python wrapper for IgBLAST v1.9, and V/J genes and CDR3 were assigned using IMGT germline references. Any read was removed if the V/J assignment was weak (E-value above 1e-6), the CDR3 was missing, or the read contained stop codons, out-of-frame junctions, or ambiguous translated residues. A V3J clonotype was defined by an identical inferred V gene, J gene, and CDR3 amino acid sequence. Percentage overlap between repertoires was computed as shared unique clonotypes divided by the size of the smaller repertoire. Repertoire richness was assessed with RTK rarefaction, the Chao1 estimator, and Recon v2.1 estimates of unobserved clonotypes. For all TCRbeta clonotypes obtained by the gDNA method from a handful of donors, generation probabilities were computed with OLGA. The immuneACCESS repertoire file appears here via TCRdb, limited to in-frame rearrangements. These files lack a portion of the clones; in checked studies, under half of the deficit traces to unresolved V genes, and the cause of the others is not known. The V and J calls and clone size are taken from that table; D and trimming were inferred from the DNA. Here the sample has fewer than 1.4 million clones; about 84% occur a single time. 0.6% to 0.7% of the sample belongs to the ten largest clones.

Donors were healthy HIV-negative adults with no recently reported acute infections or vaccinations. Every donor was a Caucasian adult living in Nashville, Tennessee, USA. CD4+ T cells were enriched through magnetic negative selection, after which naive cells were positively selected on CD45RA and the remaining negative fraction served as the memory subset. Blood was obtained by leukapheresis, after which PBMCs were separated by Ficoll-Histopaque density gradient centrifugation and cryopreserved in liquid nitrogen vapor phase. Analytical flow cytometry was used to check the purity and quantity of each magnetically sorted T cell population. Each sorted fraction had its genomic DNA isolated and then quantified by UV absorbance on a Nanodrop 2000c. Trimming takes 7 bases off V and 0 bases off J; junction bases not matched to a gene: 2. As encoded in the germline V gene, CDR1 is MNHNS while CDR2 is SASEGT. The CDR3 starts with the cysteine, ends with the phenylalanine, and has 13 residues. Only the CDR3 DNA stays, 39 bases, in frame from base 1.

The receptor chain draws on TRBV6-1 and TRBJ2-7; 8 of the junction bases match TRBD1. This sequence originates from a man aged 18 to 30 in good health. Some clones in this sample may be carry-over from other donors' samples. The specimen was memory CD4+ T cells from PBMCs. The cell subset or site label of this sample denotes: CD45RA-negative fraction. CDR3 sequence: CASNRGSSYEQYF. The DNA reads as follows: TGTGCCAGCAACAGGGGGAGCTCCTACGAGCAGTACTTC.